This entry features one TCR beta chain sequence. Amplification used 60 Vbeta primers and 13 Jbeta primers. Repertoires were generated with immunoSEQ multiplex PCR, while TCRdb's copy carries only in-frame clones and drops some. In the table there are 77,000 or so clones, roughly 79% of which are singletons. This sample was taken from a study of cytomegalovirus exposure and HLA in healthy donors. From germline, CDR1 is SGHRS and CDR2 YFSETQ. This CDR3 comprises 15 residues. Unmatched junction bases numbered 9, after V lost 5 bases and J lost 4 bases. Sequencing was performed on PBMCs. The TCR was taken from a man in his forties in good health and CMV-seronegative. This chain connects TRBV5-1 to TRBJ1-2; 9 bases are a match to TRBD1. CDR3 DNA: TGCGCCAGCAGACTGACCCCGGGACAGGGCTATGGCTACACCTTC. As protein: CASRLTPGQGYGYTF.